What follows are 7 T cell receptor beta chains derived from one specimen sequenced in a study of T cells in Graves' hyperthyroidism and ophthalmopathy. It was RNA transcripts that yielded the amplified TCR beta CDR3 regions. First-round RT-PCR targeting the TCR CDR3 was performed with the HTBI primer set. One entry per CDR3 protein results from TCRdb running MiXCR on the multiplex PCR reads. The table shows nearly 600,000 distinct CDR3 sequences, with around 14% occurring only once. Sequencing input: blood. These receptors originate from a young woman with Graves' hyperthyroidism that later progressed to Graves' ophthalmopathy.

In this sample, this clonotype turned up many times. The chain is built from TRBV3-1 and TRBJ1-1; weak D call: TRBD1 (5 bases). With 4 bases removed from V and 0 bases from J, the gap between germline ends came to 12 bases. Germline V gene data show CDR1 as LGHDT and CDR2 as YNNKEL (reference sequence). This CDR3 is built from 15 residues. The CDR3 here is CASSLGVYMNTEAFF. As DNA, the CDR3 is TGTGCCAGCAGCCTAGGGGTGTACATGAACACTGAAGCTTTCTTT.

This clonotype was picked up many times. This sequence joins TRBV11-1 and TRBJ2-3; TRBD2 matches at 13 bases. The CDR3 totals 16 residues. The V segment lost 5 bases and the J segment 2 bases; nucleotides outside the gene matches: 4. Germline V gene lookup returns CDR1 SGHAT and CDR2 FQDESV (reference sequence). The CDR3 loop is CASSEGLAGVTDTQYF. The CDR3 region has the DNA TGTGCCAGCAGCGAAGGACTAGCGGGAGTCACAGATACGCAGTATTTT.

In its sample, this clonotype was seen many times. V is TRBV28 and J is TRBJ2-3; perhaps D is TRBD1 or TRBD2 (5 bases each). There are 15 residues in the CDR3. The V end lost 5 bases, the J end lost 5 bases, and 17 bases lay between the germline ends. Germline V CDR1 and CDR2: MDHEN, SYDVKM. The CDR3 DNA is TGTGCCAGCAGTGCGGACCCAAGAGGGGTAGATACGCAGTATTTT. Its translation: CASSADPRGVDTQYF.

This clonotype came up many times. For the CDR3, the DNA is TGTGCCTGGAGTTGGGGGGAGGTCACTGAAGCTTTCTTT. Translated, it gives CAWSWGEVTEAFF. This chain joins TRBV30 and TRBJ1-1, with D perhaps TRBD1 (5 bases). Per the germline V gene, CDR1 is GTSNPN and CDR2 is SVGIG (reference sequence). This CDR3 region has 13 residues. Trimming stripped 2 bases from V and 4 bases from J, with 11 bases between.

Ten or more counts support this clonotype. The chain links TRBV6-2 or TRBV6-3 to TRBJ2-1; possibly TRBD2 for D (5 bases). Trimming removed 5 bases from V and 7 bases from J, with 18 bases in between. Germline V CDR1 and CDR2: MNHEY, SVGEGT. The CDR3 has 15 amino acids. CDR3 in DNA: TGTGCCAGCAGTGACGGGGAGTTCGAAGAGAATGAGCAGTTCTTC. As protein: CASSDGEFEENEQFF.

Ten or more counts support this clonotype. This chain uses TRBV5-1 with TRBJ2-3; 8 nucleotides line up with TRBD1. This CDR3 has 16 residues. Losses at the gene ends were 0 bases for V and 4 bases for J; bases not matched to a gene: 7. CDR1 is SGHRS and CDR2 is YFSETQ in the germline V gene. CDR3 sequence (DNA): TGCGCCAGCAGCTTGGCCGGGCAGGGGGCCGCAGATACGCAGTATTTT. Encoded protein: CASSLAGQGAADTQYF.

This clonotype has a count of ten or more. The chain links TRBV10-3 to TRBJ1-1; D uncertain. Germline-derived CDR1 and CDR2 are ENHRY and SYGVKD. V was trimmed by 6 bases and J by 10 bases, leaving 18 bases between them. The CDR3 consists of 13 residues. CDR3 amino acids: CAIRVDERRRAFF. CDR3 nucleotide sequence: TGTGCCATCAGAGTTGATGAGCGGCGTAGAGCTTTCTTT.